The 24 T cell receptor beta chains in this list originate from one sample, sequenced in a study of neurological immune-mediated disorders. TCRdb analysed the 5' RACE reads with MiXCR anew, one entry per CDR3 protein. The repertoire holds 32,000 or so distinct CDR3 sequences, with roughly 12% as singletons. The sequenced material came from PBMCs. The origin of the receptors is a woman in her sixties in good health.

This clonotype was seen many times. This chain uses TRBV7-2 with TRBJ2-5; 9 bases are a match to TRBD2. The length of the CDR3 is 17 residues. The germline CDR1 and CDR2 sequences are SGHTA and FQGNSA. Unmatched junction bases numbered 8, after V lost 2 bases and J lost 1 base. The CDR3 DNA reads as TGTGCCAGCAGCTTAATGGGGCTAGCGGGGTTCCAAGAGACCCAGTACTTC. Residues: CASSLMGLAGFQETQYF.

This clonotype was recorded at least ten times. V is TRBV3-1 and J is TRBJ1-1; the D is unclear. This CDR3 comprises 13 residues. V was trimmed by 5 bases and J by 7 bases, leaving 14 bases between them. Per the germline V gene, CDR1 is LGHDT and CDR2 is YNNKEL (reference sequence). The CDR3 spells CASSGELHGEAFF. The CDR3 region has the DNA TGTGCCAGCAGCGGGGAGCTTCACGGTGAAGCTTTCTTT.

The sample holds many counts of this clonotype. The CDR3 loop is CASSPQARPQLGYTF. For the CDR3, the DNA is TGTGCCAGCAGCCCTCAAGCACGGCCGCAACTTGGCTACACCTTC. V is TRBV7-2 and J is TRBJ1-2; D is unresolved. This CDR3 is built from 15 residues. In germline, CDR1 is SGHTA, CDR2 FQGNSA. Trimming left V 5 bases short and J 7 bases short, with 20 bases between.

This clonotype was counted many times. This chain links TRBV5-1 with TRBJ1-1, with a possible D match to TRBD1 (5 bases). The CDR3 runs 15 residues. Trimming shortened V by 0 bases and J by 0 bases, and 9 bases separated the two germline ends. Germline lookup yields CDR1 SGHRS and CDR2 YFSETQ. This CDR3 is CASSLGAGMNTEAFF. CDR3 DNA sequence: TGCGCCAGCAGCTTGGGAGCAGGGATGAACACTGAAGCTTTCTTT.

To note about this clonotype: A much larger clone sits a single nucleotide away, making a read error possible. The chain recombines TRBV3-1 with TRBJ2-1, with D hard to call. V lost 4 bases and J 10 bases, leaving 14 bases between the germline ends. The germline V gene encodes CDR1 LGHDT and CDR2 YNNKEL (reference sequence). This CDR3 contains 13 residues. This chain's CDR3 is CASSLYSGWEQFF. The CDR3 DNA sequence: TGTGCCAGCAGCCTCTACAGTGGATGGGAGCAGTTCTTC.

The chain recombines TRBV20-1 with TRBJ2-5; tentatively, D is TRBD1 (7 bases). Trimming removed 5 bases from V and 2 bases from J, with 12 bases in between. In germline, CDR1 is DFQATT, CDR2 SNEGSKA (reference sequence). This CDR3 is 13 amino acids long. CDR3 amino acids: CSAWGDSQETQYF. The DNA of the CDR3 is TGCAGTGCTTGGGGGGACAGTCAAGAGACCCAGTACTTC.

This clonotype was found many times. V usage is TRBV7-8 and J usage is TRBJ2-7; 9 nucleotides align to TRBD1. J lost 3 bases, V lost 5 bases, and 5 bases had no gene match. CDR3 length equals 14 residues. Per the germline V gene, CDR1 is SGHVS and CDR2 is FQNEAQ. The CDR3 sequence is CASSAPGQGYEQYF. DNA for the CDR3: TGTGCCAGCAGCGCGCCGGGACAGGGCTACGAGCAGTACTTC.

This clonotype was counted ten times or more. This CDR3 reads CSATAGGRAGELFF. The CDR3 nucleotides read TGCAGTGCTACAGCGGGGGGGCGGGCCGGGGAGCTGTTTTTT. The genes are TRBV20-1 and TRBJ2-2; 10 nucleotides agree with TRBD2. V lost 4 bases and J lost 6; bases outside the gene matches: 5. Looked up from germline, CDR1 is DFQATT and CDR2 is SNEGSKA (reference sequence). This CDR3 contains 14 residues.

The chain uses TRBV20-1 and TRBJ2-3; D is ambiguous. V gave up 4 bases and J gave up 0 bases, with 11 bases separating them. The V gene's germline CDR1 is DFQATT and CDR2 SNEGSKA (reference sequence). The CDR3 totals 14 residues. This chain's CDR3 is CSATIASSTDTQYF. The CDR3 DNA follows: TGCAGTGCTACCATCGCCTCTAGCACAGATACGCAGTATTTT.

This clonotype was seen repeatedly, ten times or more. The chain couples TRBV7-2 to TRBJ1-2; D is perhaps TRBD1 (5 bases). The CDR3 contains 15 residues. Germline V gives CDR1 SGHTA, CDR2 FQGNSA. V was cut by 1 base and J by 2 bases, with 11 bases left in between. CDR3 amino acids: CASSLGGRVNYGYTF. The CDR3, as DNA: TGTGCCAGCAGCTTAGGTGGCAGGGTGAACTATGGCTACACCTTC.

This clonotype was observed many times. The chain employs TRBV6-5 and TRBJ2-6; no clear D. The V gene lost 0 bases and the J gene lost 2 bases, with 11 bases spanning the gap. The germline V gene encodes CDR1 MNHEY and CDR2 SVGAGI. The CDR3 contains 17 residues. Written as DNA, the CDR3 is TGTGCCAGCAGTTACTCAGGAGTCTCCCCTGGGGCCAACGTCCTGACTTTC. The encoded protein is CASSYSGVSPGANVLTF.

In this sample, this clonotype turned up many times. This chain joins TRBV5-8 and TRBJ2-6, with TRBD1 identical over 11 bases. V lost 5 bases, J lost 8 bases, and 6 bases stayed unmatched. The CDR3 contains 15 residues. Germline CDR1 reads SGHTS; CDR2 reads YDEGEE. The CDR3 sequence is CASRDRDRGSNVLTF. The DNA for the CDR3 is TGTGCCAGCAGGGACCGGGACAGGGGGTCCAACGTCCTGACTTTC.

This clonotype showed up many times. The CDR3 coding sequence is TGTGCCAGCAGCCAGGGGGGGGTGGGGTCCAATGAGCAGTTCTTC. This sequence encodes CASSQGGVGSNEQFF. The V call is TRBV7-6, the J call TRBJ2-1; D is tentatively TRBD1 or TRBD2 (7 bases each). V lost 5 bases and J 6 bases, leaving 17 bases between the germline ends. The CDR3 covers 15 residues. CDR1 is SGHVS and CDR2 is FNYEAQ in the germline V gene.

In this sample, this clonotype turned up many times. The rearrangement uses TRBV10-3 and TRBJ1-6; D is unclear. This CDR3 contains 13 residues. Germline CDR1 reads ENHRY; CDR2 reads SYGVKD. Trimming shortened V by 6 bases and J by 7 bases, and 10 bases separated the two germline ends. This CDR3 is CAIRIPGNSPLHF. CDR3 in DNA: TGTGCCATCAGGATCCCGGGAAATTCACCCCTCCACTTT.

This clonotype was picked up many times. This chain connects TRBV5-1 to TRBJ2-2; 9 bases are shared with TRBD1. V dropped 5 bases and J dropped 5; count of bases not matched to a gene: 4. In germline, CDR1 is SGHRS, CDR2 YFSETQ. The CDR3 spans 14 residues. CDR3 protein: CASRTGTGTGELFF. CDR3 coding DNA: TGCGCCAGCAGGACCGGGACAGGGACCGGGGAGCTGTTTTTT.

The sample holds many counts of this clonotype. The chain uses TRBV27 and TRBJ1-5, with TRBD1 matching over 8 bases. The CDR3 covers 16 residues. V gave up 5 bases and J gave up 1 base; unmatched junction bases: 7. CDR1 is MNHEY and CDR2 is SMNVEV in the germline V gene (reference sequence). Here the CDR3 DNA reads TGTGCCAGCAGTCGTGCAGGGGGCGCGAGCAATCAGCCCCAGCATTTT. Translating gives CASSRAGGASNQPQHF.

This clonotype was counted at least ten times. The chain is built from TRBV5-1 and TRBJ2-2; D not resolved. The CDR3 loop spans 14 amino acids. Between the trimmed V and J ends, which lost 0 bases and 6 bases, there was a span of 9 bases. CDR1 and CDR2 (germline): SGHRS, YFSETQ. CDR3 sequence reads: CASSLGGTAGELFF. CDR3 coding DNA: TGCGCCAGCAGCTTGGGTGGTACGGCCGGGGAGCTGTTTTTT.

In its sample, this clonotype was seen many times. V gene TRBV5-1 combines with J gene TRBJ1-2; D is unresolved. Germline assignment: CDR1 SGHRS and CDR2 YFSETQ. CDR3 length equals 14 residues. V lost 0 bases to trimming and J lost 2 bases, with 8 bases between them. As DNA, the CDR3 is TGCGCCAGCAGCTTGGGTCCAGAGAACTATGGCTACACCTTC. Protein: CASSLGPENYGYTF.

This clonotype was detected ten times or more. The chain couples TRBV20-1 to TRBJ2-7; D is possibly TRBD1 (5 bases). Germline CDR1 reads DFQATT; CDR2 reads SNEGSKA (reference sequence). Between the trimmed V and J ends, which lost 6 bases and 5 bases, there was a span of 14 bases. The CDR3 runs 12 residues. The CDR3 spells CSAQARAHEQYF. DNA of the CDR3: TGCAGTGCCCAAGCCAGGGCCCACGAGCAGTACTTC.

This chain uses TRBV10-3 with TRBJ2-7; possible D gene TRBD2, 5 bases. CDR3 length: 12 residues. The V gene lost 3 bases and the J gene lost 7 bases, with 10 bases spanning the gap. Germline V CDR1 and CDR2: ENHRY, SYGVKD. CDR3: CAISERQREQYF. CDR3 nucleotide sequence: TGTGCCATCAGTGAAAGGCAGCGGGAGCAGTACTTC.

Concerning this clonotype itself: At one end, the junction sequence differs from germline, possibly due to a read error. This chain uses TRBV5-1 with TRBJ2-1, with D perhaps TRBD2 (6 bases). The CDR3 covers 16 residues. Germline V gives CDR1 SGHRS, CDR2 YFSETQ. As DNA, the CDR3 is TGTACCAGCAGCTTGGGCGGGGAAACGCTATACAATGAGCAGTTCTTC. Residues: CTSSLGGETLYNEQFF. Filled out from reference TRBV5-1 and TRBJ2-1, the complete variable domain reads KAGVTQTPRYLIKTRGQQVTLSCSPISGHRSVSWYQQTPGQGLQFLFEYFSETQRNKGNFPGRFSGRQFSNSRSEMNVSTLELGDSALYLCTSSLGGETLYNEQFFGPGTRLTVL.

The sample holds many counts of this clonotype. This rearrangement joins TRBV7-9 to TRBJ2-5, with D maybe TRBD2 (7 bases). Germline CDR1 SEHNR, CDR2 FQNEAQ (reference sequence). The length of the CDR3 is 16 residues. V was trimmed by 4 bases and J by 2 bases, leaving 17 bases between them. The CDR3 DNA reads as TGTGCCAGCAGCTCCCTTGGGGCGGGGGCGCAAGAGACCCAGTACTTC. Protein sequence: CASSSLGAGAQETQYF. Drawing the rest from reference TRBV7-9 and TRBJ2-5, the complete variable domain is DTGVSQNPRHKITKRGQNVTFRCDPISEHNRLYWYRQTLGQGPEFLTYFQNEAQLEKSRLLSDRFSAERPKGSFSTLEIQRTEQGDSAMYLCASSSLGAGAQETQYFGPGTRLLVL.

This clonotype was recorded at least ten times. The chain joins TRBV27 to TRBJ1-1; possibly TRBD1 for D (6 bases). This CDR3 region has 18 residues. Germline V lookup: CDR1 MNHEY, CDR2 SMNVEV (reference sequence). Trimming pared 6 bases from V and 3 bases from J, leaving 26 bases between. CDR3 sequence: CASSSSGLGGRTDTEAFF. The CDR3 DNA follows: TGTGCCAGCAGCAGCTCCGGGTTGGGGGGGCGCACGGACACTGAAGCTTTCTTT.

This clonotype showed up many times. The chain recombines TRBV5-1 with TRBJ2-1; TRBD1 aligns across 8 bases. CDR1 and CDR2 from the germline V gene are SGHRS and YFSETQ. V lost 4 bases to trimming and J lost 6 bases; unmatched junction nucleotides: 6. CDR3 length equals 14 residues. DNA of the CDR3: TGCGCCAGCAGCCTGGACAGGGAAGGCAATGAGCAGTTCTTC. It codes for CASSLDREGNEQFF. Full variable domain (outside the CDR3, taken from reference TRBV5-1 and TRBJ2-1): KAGVTQTPRYLIKTRGQQVTLSCSPISGHRSVSWYQQTPGQGLQFLFEYFSETQRNKGNFPGRFSGRQFSNSRSEMNVSTLELGDSALYLCASSLDREGNEQFFGPGTRLTVL.